This T cell receptor beta chain came from a study of T cell responses to AZD1222 COVID-19 vaccine. About the study: Pooled together were second doses at about 4 or about 12 weeks. General study findings and limits: The donor group comprised mostly white British people and more females; the analysis possibly underestimated clonal diversity.

This CDR3 contains 16 residues. Germline loops: CDR1 SGDLS, CDR2 YYNGEE. The V end was cut by 4 bases, the J end by 1 base, with 16 bases between. TCRdb keeps only in-frame clones here, not all; method: immunoSEQ multiplex PCR. The sample contains approximately 150,000 clones, approximately 92% of which appear only once. For this clone: Its target is unknown.

The sample was peripheral blood, taken on day 0 of AZD1222 vaccination. This sequence joins TRBV9 and TRBJ2-3; the D gene is possibly TRBD2 (7 bases). This receptor was obtained from an adult in good health. As DNA, the CDR3 is TGTGCCAGCAGCCCAGAGGGGGGGGCTGGCACAGATACGCAGTATTTT. Translated, it gives CASSPEGGAGTDTQYF. Based on the CDR3 plus reference TRBV9 and TRBJ2-3, the full variable domain is DSGVTQTPKHLITATGQRVTLRCSPRSGDLSVYWYQQSLDQGLQFLIQYYNGEERAKGNILERFSAQQFPDLHSELNLSSLELGDSALYFCASSPEGGAGTDTQYFGPGTRLTVL.